These 18 T cell receptor beta chains share one sample of origin, sequenced in a study of blood T cell repertoires in COVID-19 (TCRdb year 2020). Library construction relied on the immunoSEQ multiplex PCR assay. The table was pulled from immuneACCESS by TCRdb, which kept in-frame rearrangements only. Such tables lose some clones; where checked, under half of the loss comes from unresolved V genes, and the rest has no known cause. Present in this sample are 250,000 or so clones, 80% to 90% of which were seen just once. The biggest ten clones account for 3.6% of the sample. The specimen was PBMCs or T cells enriched from blood (not recorded which). These receptors came from a woman aged 40 to 50 who had been exposed to COVID-19.

The chain recombines TRBV3-1 (or the pseudogene TRBV3-2) with TRBJ2-3, with TRBD1 matching 9 bases. The V segment lost 5 bases and the J segment 5 bases; nucleotides outside the gene matches: 11. This CDR3 comprises 16 residues. Germline V gene data show CDR1 as LGHDT and CDR2 as YNNKEL (reference sequence). The CDR3 is CASSIAGQGIEDTQYF. CDR3 nucleotides: TGTGCCAGCAGCATCGCTGGACAGGGGATTGAAGATACGCAGTATTTT.

V usage is TRBV4-1 and J usage is TRBJ2-7; perhaps TRBD1 as D (5 bases). The germline V gene encodes CDR1 MGHRA and CDR2 YSYEKL. The length of the CDR3 is 14 residues. With 1 base removed from V and 1 base from J, the gap between germline ends came to 8 bases. The CDR3 region has the DNA TGCGCCAGCAGCCAAGGGGCAGGGTCCTACGAGCAGTACTTC. Translating gives CASSQGAGSYEQYF.

The genes are TRBV29-1 and TRBJ1-1, with TRBD1 identical over 7 bases. V lost 5 bases to trimming and J lost 5 bases; unmatched junction nucleotides: 5. There are 12 residues in the CDR3. The germline V gene has CDR1 SQVTM and CDR2 ANQGSEA. The CDR3 protein is CSVNNRGTEAFF. CDR3 sequence (DNA): TGCAGCGTTAACAACAGGGGTACTGAAGCTTTCTTT. Variable domain in full (rest from reference TRBV29-1 and TRBJ1-1): SAVISQKPSRDICQRGTSLTIQCQVDSQVTMMFWYRQQPGQSLTLIATANQGSEATYESGFVIDKFPISRPNLTFSTLTVSNMSPEDSSIYLCSVNNRGTEAFFGQGTRLTVV.

The genes are TRBV19 and TRBJ1-2, with 9 bases lining up with TRBD1. The V gene's germline CDR1 is LNHDA and CDR2 SQIVND (reference sequence). This CDR3 has 13 residues. V was pared by 10 bases and J by 3 bases, with 6 bases of the junction left unmatched. The CDR3 here is CATQGQGDYGYTF. The DNA for the CDR3 is TGTGCCACCCAGGGACAGGGCGACTATGGCTACACCTTC.

The chain combines TRBV19 with TRBJ1-2; 7 bases map to TRBD1. CDR3 length equals 11 residues. Unmatched junction bases numbered 3, after V lost 9 bases and J lost 5 bases. Germline V gives CDR1 LNHDA, CDR2 SQIVND (reference sequence). The CDR3 protein is CASQQGYGYTF. DNA of the CDR3: TGTGCCAGCCAACAGGGGTATGGCTACACCTTC.

The CDR3 is CASSLEGDKPQHF. As DNA, the CDR3 is TGTGCCAGCAGCTTGGAAGGGGACAAGCCCCAGCATTTT. V and J are TRBV5-5 and TRBJ1-5; D is perhaps TRBD1 (6 bases). Germline-derived CDR1 and CDR2 are SGHKS and YYEKEE (reference sequence). Trimming removed 0 bases at V and 8 bases at J, with 9 bases between. The CDR3 runs 13 residues.

V and J are TRBV3-1 (or the pseudogene TRBV3-2) and TRBJ1-3, with a weak D call TRBD1 (5 bases). Germline assignment: CDR1 LGHDT and CDR2 YNNKEL (reference sequence). V lost 6 bases and J 0 bases, leaving 9 bases between the germline ends. The CDR3 is 14 amino acids. For the CDR3, the DNA is TGTGCCAGCAGGGGGCACCACTCTGGAAACACCATATATTTT. Protein: CASRGHHSGNTIYF.

The chain joins TRBV12-5 to TRBJ1-2, with D possibly matching TRBD1 (6 bases). CDR3 length: 16 residues. V lost 0 bases to trimming and J lost 5 bases, with 16 bases between them. CDR1 is LGHNT and CDR2 is FRNRAP in the germline V gene. The CDR3 DNA follows: TGTGCTAGTGGTTTGGTAGGGAGGGCAGGGGCTTATGGCTACACCTTC. Protein: CASGLVGRAGAYGYTF.

The chain links TRBV6-1 to TRBJ2-6; 8 bases match TRBD1. The germline CDR1 and CDR2 sequences are MNHNS and SASEGT. This CDR3 is built from 17 residues. V lost 4 bases, J lost 3 bases, and 8 bases stayed unmatched. CDR3 amino acids: CASSGAGGFFGANVLTF. The CDR3 coding sequence is TGTGCCAGCAGTGGCGCAGGGGGCTTTTTTGGGGCCAACGTCCTGACTTTC.

The chain carries TRBV5-4 and TRBJ2-1; TRBD2 matches 7 bases. Germline V gene data show CDR1 as SGHNT and CDR2 as YYREEE (reference sequence). This CDR3 is 16 amino acids long. With V trimmed by 0 bases and J by 2 bases, 5 bases remained unmatched. Written as DNA, the CDR3 is TGTGCCAGCAGCTTGGAACGCCTAGCGGCCTACAATGAGCAGTTCTTC. Its protein product is CASSLERLAAYNEQFF.

The V gene is TRBV9, the J gene TRBJ2-1, with 10 bases aligning to TRBD2. J gave up 10 bases and V 4 bases, and 11 bases lay outside the gene matches. CDR1 SGDLS and CDR2 YYNGEE come from the germline V gene. The CDR3 runs to 15 residues. Written as DNA, the CDR3 is TGTGCCAGCAGCCCCTGGGCTAGCGGGGGTCGGGAGCAGTTCTTC. Amino acids: CASSPWASGGREQFF.

The chain has TRBV6-5 and TRBJ2-7; 9 bases fit TRBD1. The length of the CDR3 is 14 residues. Germline V CDR1 and CDR2: MNHEY, SVGAGI. J lost 2 bases, V lost 3 bases, and 2 bases had no gene match. The CDR3 DNA reads TGTGCCAGCAGTTATGGGACAGGGACCTACGAGCAGTACTTC. Residues: CASSYGTGTYEQYF.

The chain recombines TRBV5-8 with TRBJ1-2, with D possibly matching TRBD1 (6 bases). Germline V gene lookup returns CDR1 SGHTS and CDR2 YDEGEE. Trimming stripped 0 bases from V and 2 bases from J, with 11 bases between. This CDR3 contains 15 residues. The DNA for the CDR3 is TGTGCCAGCAGCTTGGTCGGGACACCCAACTATGGCTACACCTTC. This sequence encodes CASSLVGTPNYGYTF.

This rearrangement joins TRBV6-5 to TRBJ2-7; D is uncertain. CDR3 size: 15 residues. Germline assignment: CDR1 MNHEY and CDR2 SVGAGI. With 2 bases removed from V and 2 bases from J, the gap between germline ends came to 13 bases. CDR3 amino acids: CASSYEAGGTYEQYF. CDR3 bases: TGTGCCAGCAGTTACGAGGCCGGCGGAACCTACGAGCAGTACTTC.

This chain links TRBV19 with TRBJ2-1, with D tentatively TRBD2 (6 bases). The CDR3 spans 15 residues. Germline V gene lookup returns CDR1 LNHDA and CDR2 SQIVND (reference sequence). The V end was cut by 2 bases, the J end by 5 bases, with 13 bases between. CDR3 amino acids: CASSITLRRDNEQFF. In DNA form, the CDR3 reads TGTGCCAGTAGTATAACGCTTCGGAGGGACAATGAGCAGTTCTTC.

The V and J genes are TRBV20-1 and TRBJ1-2; weak D call: TRBD1 (5 bases). There are 12 residues in the CDR3. V was clipped by 3 bases and J by 8 bases, with 13 bases between them. CDR1 and CDR2 from the germline V gene are DFQATT and SNEGSKA (reference sequence). The CDR3 DNA is TGCAGTGCTAGTACTCAGGGCTGGGGCTACACCTTC. Translation gives CSASTQGWGYTF.

The rearrangement joins TRBV7-9 to TRBJ1-4, with D maybe TRBD1 (6 bases). The ends were cut back, 1 base at V and 8 bases at J, with 17 bases in the middle. The V gene's germline CDR1 is SEHNR and CDR2 FQNEAQ (reference sequence). This CDR3 region has 16 residues. The CDR3 reads CASSLEVRQVWEKLFF. The CDR3 DNA is TGTGCCAGCAGCTTAGAAGTAAGACAGGTGTGGGAAAAACTGTTTTTT.

The chain joins TRBV19 to TRBJ1-1, with 7 bases matching TRBD1. The V gene end was trimmed by 3 bases and the J gene end by 6 bases; junction bases not matched to a gene: 7. Germline assignment: CDR1 LNHDA and CDR2 SQIVND (reference sequence). The CDR3 loop spans 14 amino acids. The CDR3 DNA is TGTGCCAGTAGTATGAGGGAAGGGGGCGCTGAAGCTTTCTTT. Its protein is CASSMREGGAEAFF.